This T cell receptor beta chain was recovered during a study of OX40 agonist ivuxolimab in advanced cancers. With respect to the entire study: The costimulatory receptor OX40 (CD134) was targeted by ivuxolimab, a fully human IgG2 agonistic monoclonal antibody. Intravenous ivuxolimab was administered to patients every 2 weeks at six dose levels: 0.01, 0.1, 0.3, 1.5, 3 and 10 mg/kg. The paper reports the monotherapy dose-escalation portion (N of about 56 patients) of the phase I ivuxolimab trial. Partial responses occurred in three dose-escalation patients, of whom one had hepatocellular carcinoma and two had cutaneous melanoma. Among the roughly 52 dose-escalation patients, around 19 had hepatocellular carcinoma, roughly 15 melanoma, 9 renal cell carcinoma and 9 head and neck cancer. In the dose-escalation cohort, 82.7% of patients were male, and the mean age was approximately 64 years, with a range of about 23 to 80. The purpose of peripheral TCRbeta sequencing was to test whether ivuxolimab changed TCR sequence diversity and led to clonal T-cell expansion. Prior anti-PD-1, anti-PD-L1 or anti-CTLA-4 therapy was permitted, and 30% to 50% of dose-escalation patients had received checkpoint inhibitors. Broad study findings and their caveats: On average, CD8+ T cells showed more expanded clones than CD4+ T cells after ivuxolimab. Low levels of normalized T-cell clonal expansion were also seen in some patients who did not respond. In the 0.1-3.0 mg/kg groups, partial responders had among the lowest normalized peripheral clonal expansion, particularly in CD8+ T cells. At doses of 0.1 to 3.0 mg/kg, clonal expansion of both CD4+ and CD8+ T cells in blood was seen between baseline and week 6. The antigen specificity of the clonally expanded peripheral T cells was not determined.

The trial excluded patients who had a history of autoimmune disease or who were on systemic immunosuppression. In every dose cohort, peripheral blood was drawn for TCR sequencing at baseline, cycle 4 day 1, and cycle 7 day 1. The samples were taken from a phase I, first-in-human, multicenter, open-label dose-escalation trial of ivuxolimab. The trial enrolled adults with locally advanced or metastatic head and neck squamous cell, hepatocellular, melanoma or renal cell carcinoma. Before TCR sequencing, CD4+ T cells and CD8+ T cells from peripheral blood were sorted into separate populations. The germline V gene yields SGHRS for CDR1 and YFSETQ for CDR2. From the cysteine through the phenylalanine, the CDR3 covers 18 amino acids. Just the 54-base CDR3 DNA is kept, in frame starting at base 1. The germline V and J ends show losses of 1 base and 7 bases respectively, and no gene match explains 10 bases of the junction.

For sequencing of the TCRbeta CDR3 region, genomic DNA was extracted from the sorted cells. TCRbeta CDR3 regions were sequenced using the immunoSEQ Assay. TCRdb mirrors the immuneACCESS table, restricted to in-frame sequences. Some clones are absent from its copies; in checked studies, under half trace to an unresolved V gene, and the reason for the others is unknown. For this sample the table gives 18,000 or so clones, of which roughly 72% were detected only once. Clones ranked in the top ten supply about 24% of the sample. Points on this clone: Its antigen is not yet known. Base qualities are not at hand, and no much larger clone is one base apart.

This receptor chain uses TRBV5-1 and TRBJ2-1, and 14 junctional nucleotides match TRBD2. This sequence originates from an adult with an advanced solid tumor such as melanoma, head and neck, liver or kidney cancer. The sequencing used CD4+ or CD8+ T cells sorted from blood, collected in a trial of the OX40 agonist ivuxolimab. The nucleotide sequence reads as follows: TGCGCCAGCAGCTTGAGCGCGAGGACTAGCGGGGGGTATAATGAGCAGTTCTTC. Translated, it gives CASSLSARTSGGYNEQFF.